The 16 T cell receptor beta chains below were found in one sample sequenced in a study of CD8+ T cells in alopecia areata. RNA was extracted and reverse transcribed into cDNA as the sequencing template. Produced via immunoSEQ multiplex PCR; TCRdb's table is partial and in-frame only. The sample records about 23,000 clones, around 53% being singletons. Specimen: NKG2D-high CD8+ T cells sorted from blood. All receptors derive from a human donor with alopecia areata.

The chain combines TRBV10-3 with TRBJ2-1; 9 nucleotides match TRBD2. The CDR3 totals 15 residues. The junction had 12 bases not matched to a gene; V was cut back by 8 bases and J by 7 bases. Germline-derived CDR1 and CDR2 are ENHRY and SYGVKD. CDR3 residues: CAILDSGSSGNEQFF. CDR3 DNA: TGTGCCATCTTAGATAGCGGGAGTAGTGGAAATGAGCAGTTCTTC.

The chain carries TRBV5-6 and TRBJ2-7; possible D gene TRBD1, 6 bases. Trimming shortened V by 2 bases and J by 3 bases, and 18 bases separated the two germline ends. Germline V gene lookup returns CDR1 SGHDT and CDR2 YYEEEE. The CDR3 loop spans 16 amino acids. The DNA of the CDR3 is TGTGCCAGCAGCTTTCCGACAGGTGGTGGAAACTACGAGCAGTACTTC. Its translation: CASSFPTGGGNYEQYF.

In its sample, this clone was seen a few times. The chain joins TRBV29-1 to TRBJ2-7; D may be TRBD1 (6 bases). This CDR3 spans 13 amino acids. V lost 4 bases, J lost 5 bases, and 15 bases lay in between. Germline lookup yields CDR1 SQVTM and CDR2 ANQGSEA. For the CDR3, the DNA is TGCAGCGTTGTAGGGGGACCCAAGGACGAGCAGTACTTC. This sequence encodes CSVVGGPKDEQYF.

The chain carries TRBV28 and TRBJ2-7; TRBD1 or TRBD2 may be the D gene (6 bases each). V lost 4 bases and J 1 base, leaving 14 bases between the germline ends. The CDR3 spans 15 residues. Germline CDR1 and CDR2: MDHEN and SYDVKM. Here the CDR3 reads CASSSRLGGSYEQYF. Written as DNA, the CDR3 is TGTGCCAGCAGTTCCCGCTTAGGGGGGTCCTACGAGCAGTACTTC.

The rearrangement joins TRBV2 to TRBJ2-1; D call uncertain. This CDR3 contains 15 residues. V lost 4 bases to trimming and J lost 1 base, with 11 bases between them. Germline CDR1 reads SNHLY; CDR2 reads FYNNEI. The CDR3 here is CASSAVAGSYNEQFF. For the CDR3, the DNA is TGTGCCAGCAGTGCTGTTGCTGGATCCTACAATGAGCAGTTCTTC.

The chain employs TRBV7-9 and TRBJ2-1; 7 nucleotides align to TRBD1. Germline CDR1 is SEHNR and CDR2 is FQNEAQ (reference sequence). The V and J ends lost 1 base and 10 bases, in that order; junction bases with no gene match: 4. The CDR3 has 13 residues. This CDR3 is CASSLDRGWEQFF. The DNA for the CDR3 is TGTGCCAGCAGCTTAGACAGGGGATGGGAGCAGTTCTTC.

V usage is TRBV25-1 and J usage is TRBJ1-5; D gene uncertain. This CDR3 region has 14 residues. The germline V gene encodes CDR1 MGHDK and CDR2 SYGVNS. V lost 5 bases and J 0 bases, leaving 8 bases between the germline ends. CDR3 loop: CASSLTFSNQPQHF. DNA of the CDR3: TGTGCCAGCAGTCTGACCTTTAGCAATCAGCCCCAGCATTTT.

This clone was seen a handful of times. The chain joins TRBV13 to TRBJ2-5, with D possibly being TRBD1 (6 bases). Per the germline V gene, CDR1 is PRHDT and CDR2 is FYEKMQ (reference sequence). The CDR3 has 13 residues. Trimming took 5 bases from V and 3 from J, leaving 10 bases between them. Written as DNA, the CDR3 is TGTGCCAGCAGCGCCCGACAGGAAGAGACCCAGTACTTC. As protein: CASSARQEETQYF. The full variable domain, rest sourced from reference TRBV13 and TRBJ2-5, is AAGVIQSPRHLIKEKRETATLKCYPIPRHDTVYWYQQGPGQDPQFLISFYEKMQSDKGSIPDRFSAQQFSDYHSELNMSSLELGDSALYFCASSARQEETQYFGPGTRLLVL.

This chain links TRBV28 with TRBJ2-1; possible D gene TRBD1, 6 bases. The germline CDR1 and CDR2 sequences are MDHEN and SYDVKM. With 3 bases removed from V and 4 bases from J, the gap between germline ends came to 7 bases. This CDR3 contains 13 residues. CDR3 sequence: CASSFDRYNEQFF. DNA for the CDR3: TGTGCCAGCAGTTTTGACAGGTACAATGAGCAGTTCTTC.

The V gene is TRBV11-2, the J gene TRBJ2-5; maybe TRBD2 (6 bases). The CDR3 has 14 amino acids. V shed 7 bases and J shed 5 bases, with 17 bases lying between them. Germline assignment: CDR1 SGHAT and CDR2 FQNNGV. CDR3 residues: CASNNRESDETQYF. The CDR3 DNA reads TGTGCCAGCAACAATCGGGAGTCCGACGAGACCCAGTACTTC.

This clone was counted a few times. The J gene is TRBJ2-1, the V gene TRBV10-3; 16 nucleotides match TRBD2. Germline-derived CDR1 and CDR2 are ENHRY and SYGVKD. The J segment lost 12 bases and the V segment lost 7 bases, leaving 12 bases of the junction unmatched. The CDR3 has 16 residues. The CDR3 is CAIKTPGLAGGPLQFF. In DNA form, the CDR3 reads TGTGCCATCAAAACACCGGGACTAGCGGGAGGGCCCTTGCAGTTCTTC.

This clone was observed a handful of times. The rearrangement uses TRBV27 and TRBJ2-1, with a tentative D call TRBD2 (6 bases). Germline lookup yields CDR1 MNHEY and CDR2 SMNVEV (reference sequence). With 6 bases removed from V and 8 bases from J, the gap between germline ends came to 17 bases. The CDR3 contains 14 residues. The CDR3 region is CASRLADASYEQFF. CDR3 sequence (DNA): TGTGCCAGCAGACTAGCCGACGCTTCCTATGAGCAGTTCTTC.

This clone was detected only a few times. The chain joins TRBV28 to TRBJ2-7; D perhaps matches TRBD2 (6 bases). V lost 7 bases, J lost 4 bases, and 20 bases lay in between. The CDR3 runs 15 residues. The germline V gene encodes CDR1 MDHEN and CDR2 SYDVKM. CDR3: CASKGIRDFDYEQYF. The CDR3 DNA follows: TGTGCCAGCAAGGGAATTCGGGACTTCGATTACGAGCAGTACTTC.

This chain links TRBV10-3 with TRBJ2-1; D possibly corresponds to TRBD1 (6 bases). The CDR3 totals 11 residues. Germline-derived CDR1 and CDR2 are ENHRY and SYGVKD. V lost 3 bases, J lost 11 bases, and 8 bases lay in between. CDR3 protein: CAISDWGQQFF. In DNA form, the CDR3 reads TGTGCCATCAGTGACTGGGGGCAGCAGTTCTTC.

This clone turned up a few times. The rearrangement joins TRBV7-6 to TRBJ2-1, with 8 bases aligning to TRBD2. Germline lookup yields CDR1 SGHVS and CDR2 FNYEAQ. V lost 5 bases to trimming and J lost 5 bases; unmatched junction nucleotides: 11. CDR3 length: 16 amino acids. In DNA form, the CDR3 reads TGTGCCAGCAGCCGTCAGGGGACTAGTCCCAACAATGAGCAGTTCTTC. It codes for CASSRQGTSPNNEQFF.

The genes are TRBV27 and TRBJ1-5; possibly TRBD1 for D (6 bases). In germline, CDR1 is MNHEY, CDR2 SMNVEV (reference sequence). This CDR3 comprises 11 residues. V was shortened by 4 bases and J by 11 bases, with 9 bases between the two germline ends. The CDR3 sequence: CASSSGAAQHF. The CDR3 DNA follows: TGTGCCAGCAGTTCGGGGGCGGCCCAGCATTTT.